The 7 T cell receptor beta chains presented below share a single source sample, sequenced in a study of T-cell reconstitution after alpha-beta-depleted transplantation in children listed by TCRdb under 2016. The library was obtained by PCR. Instrument on record: Illumina HiSeq 2500. Molecular barcoding was employed in the preparation of TCR libraries, with unique molecular identifiers being used to normalize TCRbeta repertoire quantification. The public sequencing data were trimmed at Q25 with fastp and processed into clonotypes with MiXCR by TCRdb, which kept only in-frame beta chains. Rows are unified per CDR3 protein, each entry keeping the most common DNA and genes. Present in this sample are fewer than 700,000 distinct CDR3 sequences, 10% to 15% of which were seen just once. The biggest ten clones account for 2.2% of the sample. The meaning of the sample's treatment or condition label: allogeneic hematopoietic cell transplantation with graft depleted of TCRalphabeta T cells and CD19 B cells.

The sequencing used PBMCs, mostly from graft donor cells, collected 360 days after TCRalphabeta/CD19-depleted stem cell transplant. These receptor sequences come from a male patient younger than 18 who had a stem cell transplant for acute myeloid leukemia, so the T cells may come from the graft donor.

This clonotype showed up just a few times. The gene calls are TRBV3-1 and TRBJ2-4; D unresolved. The V end was cut by 2 bases, the J end by 1 base, with 27 bases between. This CDR3 region has 21 residues. Germline V lookup: CDR1 LGHDT, CDR2 YNNKEL (reference sequence). The CDR3 sequence: CASSQPVAGTSMVVAKNIQYF. CDR3 bases: TGTGCCAGCAGCCAACCCGTGGCAGGAACCTCGATGGTGGTGGCCAAAAACATTCAGTACTTC.

This clonotype turned up a few times. The chain couples TRBV28 to TRBJ2-5; D call uncertain. Germline CDR1 reads MDHEN; CDR2 reads SYDVKM. V shed 2 bases and J shed 1 base, with 8 bases lying between them. The CDR3 has 14 amino acids. This CDR3 is CASSLDLLQETQYF. For the CDR3, the DNA is TGTGCCAGCAGTTTAGACCTACTCCAAGAGACCCAGTACTTC.

This clonotype showed up just a few times. In DNA form, the CDR3 reads TGTGCCAGCACCGTGGCAGGAAACTACGAGCAGTACTTC. The encoded protein is CASTVAGNYEQYF. The chain couples TRBV28 to TRBJ2-7; the D is unclear. Trimming left V 7 bases short and J 3 bases short, with 13 bases between. CDR3 size: 13 residues. CDR1 and CDR2 from the germline V gene are MDHEN and SYDVKM.

This clonotype has ten or more counts. The chain recombines TRBV27 with TRBJ2-5; D uncertain. Per the germline V gene, CDR1 is MNHEY and CDR2 is SMNVEV (reference sequence). Trimming removed 4 bases from V and 5 bases from J, with 17 bases in between. CDR3 length: 15 residues. The CDR3 DNA follows: TGTGCCAGCAGTTCCCTGGACGGATGGGCGGAGACCCAGTACTTC. It specifies CASSSLDGWAETQYF.

This rearrangement joins TRBV2 to TRBJ2-1, with TRBD2 matching over 11 bases. Germline V gives CDR1 SNHLY, CDR2 FYNNEI. The V gene end was trimmed by 4 bases and the J gene end by 1 base; junction bases not matched to a gene: 9. This CDR3 region has 18 residues. The CDR3 loop is CASSGRNLAGGSYNEQFF. CDR3 DNA sequence: TGTGCCAGCAGTGGGAGGAACTTAGCGGGGGGGTCCTACAATGAGCAGTTCTTC. The entire variable domain, with the rest obtained from reference TRBV2 and TRBJ2-1, is as follows: EPEVTQTPSHQVTQMGQEVILRCVPISNHLYFYWYRQILGQKVEFLVSFYNNEISEKSEIFDDQFSVERPDGSNFTLKIRSTKLEDSAMYFCASSGRNLAGGSYNEQFFGPGTRLTVL.

This chain joins TRBV21-1 and TRBJ2-7; the table's D call, TRBD1, has no DNA check behind it. TRBV21-1 represents a pseudogene. The CDR3 is 17 amino acids. The CDR3 DNA sequence: TGTGCCAGCAGCAAAGCGCGGGTAGGGACAGGGCCCTACGAGCAGTACTTC. Protein: CASSKARVGTGPYEQYF.

This clonotype was seen repeatedly, ten times or more. The V and J genes are TRBV5-6 and TRBJ2-1, with D uncertain. Trimming stripped 0 bases from V and 8 bases from J, with 9 bases between. Germline V gene sequence: CDR1 SGHDT, CDR2 YYEEEE. CDR3 length equals 13 residues. CDR3 amino acids: CASSLANGDEQFF. CDR3 sequence (DNA): TGTGCCAGCAGCTTGGCCAATGGGGATGAGCAGTTCTTC.